Shown below are 7 T cell receptor beta chains from a single sample sequenced in a study of cytomegalovirus exposure and HLA in healthy donors. Vbeta (60) and Jbeta (13) primers were used in the PCR. The protocol was immunoSEQ multiplex PCR, while the TCRdb copy is restricted to in-frame clones and leaves out a portion. The table shows around 150,000 clones, with less than 85% occurring only once. The sequencing sample was made of PBMCs. Every receptor here comes from a man aged 35-49 years in good health and CMV-seropositive.

The chain uses TRBV5-4 and TRBJ2-7; D not certain. This CDR3 contains 14 residues. The V gene lost 0 bases and the J gene lost 2 bases, with 9 bases spanning the gap. CDR1 is SGHNT and CDR2 is YYREEE in the germline V gene (reference sequence). The CDR3 DNA is TGTGCCAGCAGCTTGGGGAGTTCAGCCTACGAGCAGTACTTC. Its protein is CASSLGSSAYEQYF.

The rearrangement joins TRBV6-5 to TRBJ1-1, with 9 bases that match TRBD1. Unmatched junction bases numbered 11, after V lost 4 bases and J lost 5 bases. This CDR3 spans 16 amino acids. Germline V CDR1 and CDR2: MNHEY, SVGAGI. The CDR3 DNA follows: TGTGCCAGCAGTTTAACCGGGACAGGGTGGTTTACTGAAGCTTTCTTT. Its translation is CASSLTGTGWFTEAFF.

A few counts support this clone. The CDR3 region has the DNA TGTGCCAGCAGCCCAGCCTCTAGTGCGAATGAGCAGTTCTTC. Translating gives CASSPASSANEQFF. The V call is TRBV27, the J call TRBJ2-1; D is ambiguous. V was pared by 6 bases and J by 7 bases, with 16 bases between. CDR3 size: 14 residues. Germline V CDR1 and CDR2: MNHEY, SMNVEV (reference sequence).

This clone was observed a handful of times. The chain couples TRBV20-1 to TRBJ2-7; D not certain. The CDR3 totals 11 residues. Trimming removed 3 bases from V and 2 bases from J, with 5 bases in between. Germline CDR1 is DFQATT and CDR2 is SNEGSKA (reference sequence). The chain's CDR3 is CSASFAYEQYF. The CDR3 DNA reads TGCAGTGCTAGTTTCGCCTACGAGCAGTACTTC.

The genes are TRBV6-1 and TRBJ2-7; the D gene is possibly TRBD1 (5 bases). Germline CDR1 and CDR2: MNHNS and SASEGT. This CDR3 is built from 15 residues. Trimming pared 4 bases from V and 0 bases from J, leaving 13 bases between. The CDR3 spells CASSAPDTLSYEQYF. CDR3 nucleotides: TGTGCCAGCAGTGCCCCGGACACCCTCTCCTACGAGCAGTACTTC.

CDR3 DNA: TGTGCCAGCAGCCAAGGGGGGGGACGCCTCTCCTACGAGCAGTACTTC. Amino acids: CASSQGGGRLSYEQYF. The V call is TRBV7-9, the J call TRBJ2-7, with D possibly matching TRBD2 (7 bases). Germline V CDR1 and CDR2: SEHNR, FQNEAQ (reference sequence). Trimming stripped 5 bases from V and 0 bases from J, with 17 bases between. CDR3 length: 16 residues. Combining the CDR3 with reference TRBV7-9 and TRBJ2-7 gives the whole variable domain DTGVSQNPRHKITKRGQNVTFRCDPISEHNRLYWYRQTLGQGPEFLTYFQNEAQLEKSRLLSDRFSAERPKGSFSTLEIQRTEQGDSAMYLCASSQGGGRLSYEQYFGPGTRLTVT.

The rearrangement uses TRBV13 and TRBJ2-7; 10 positions match TRBD1. With V trimmed by 2 bases and J by 4 bases, 5 bases remained unmatched. This CDR3 contains 15 residues. Germline lookup yields CDR1 PRHDT and CDR2 FYEKMQ (reference sequence). Here the CDR3 reads CASSLKDRGFYEQYF. The CDR3 DNA follows: TGTGCCAGCAGCTTAAAGGACAGGGGGTTTTACGAGCAGTACTTC.